This T cell receptor (beta chain) comes out of a study of cytomegalovirus exposure and HLA in healthy donors. Germline trimming cut 4 bases from V and 8 bases from J; bases unmatched to any gene: 15. The length of the CDR3 is 17 residues. Germline V gene sequence: CDR1 SGHDT, CDR2 YYEEEE. Generated by immunoSEQ multiplex PCR, the TCRdb table keeps only in-frame clones and is missing some. The table lists approximately 300,000 clones, about nine tenths of them singletons. Sequencing input: PBMCs. The V call is TRBV5-6, the J call TRBJ1-6; 7 bases agree with TRBD1. This sequence was found in a woman in her thirties in good health and CMV-seropositive. The CDR3 here is CASSVTLRQGRDSPLHF. The CDR3 DNA follows: TGTGCCAGCAGCGTGACCCTAAGACAGGGTCGTGATTCACCCCTCCACTTT.